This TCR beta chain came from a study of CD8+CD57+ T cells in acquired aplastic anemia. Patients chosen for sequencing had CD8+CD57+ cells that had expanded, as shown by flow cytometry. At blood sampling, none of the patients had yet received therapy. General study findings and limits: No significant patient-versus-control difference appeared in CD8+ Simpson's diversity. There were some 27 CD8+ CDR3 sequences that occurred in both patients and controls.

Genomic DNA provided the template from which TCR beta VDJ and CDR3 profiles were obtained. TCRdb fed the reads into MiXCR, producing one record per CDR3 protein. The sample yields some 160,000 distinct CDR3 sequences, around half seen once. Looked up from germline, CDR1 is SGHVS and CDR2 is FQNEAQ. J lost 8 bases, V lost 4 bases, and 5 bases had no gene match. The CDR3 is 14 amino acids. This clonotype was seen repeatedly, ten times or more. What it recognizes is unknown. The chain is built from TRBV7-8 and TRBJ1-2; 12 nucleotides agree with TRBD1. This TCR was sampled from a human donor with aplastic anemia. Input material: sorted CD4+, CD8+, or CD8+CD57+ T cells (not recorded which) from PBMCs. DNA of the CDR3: TGTGCCAGCAGCTACGGGACAGGGGGCGACGGCTACACCTTC. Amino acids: CASSYGTGGDGYTF.